Shown below are 10 T cell receptor beta chains from a single sample sequenced in a study of blood T cell repertoires in COVID-19. The method was immunoSEQ multiplex PCR; TCRdb's version includes in-frame clones alone and lacks a portion of them. The table has a few hundred thousand clones, roughly 84% seen once. The material sequenced was peripheral blood. Receptors originate from a woman in her forties who had recovered from COVID-19.

The chain has TRBV7-2 and TRBJ1-5, with a tentative D call TRBD1 (6 bases). Per the germline V gene, CDR1 is SGHTA and CDR2 is FQGNSA. V shed 1 base and J shed 3 bases, with 7 bases lying between them. The CDR3 is 14 residues long. The CDR3 DNA reads as TGTGCCAGCAGCTTAGGACAGGTCAATCAGCCCCAGCATTTT. It is translated as CASSLGQVNQPQHF.

The chain is built from TRBV11-1 and TRBJ1-2, with TRBD1 as a possible D gene (6 bases). Trimming cost V 4 bases and J 4 bases, with 19 bases left between them. The CDR3 loop spans 16 amino acids. CDR1 and CDR2 (germline): SGHAT, FQDESV (reference sequence). The CDR3 here is CASSSGEGDGFYGYTF. In DNA form, the CDR3 reads TGTGCCAGCAGCTCCGGTGAGGGGGATGGTTTCTATGGCTACACCTTC.

The V call is TRBV30, the J call TRBJ2-3; 10 nucleotides align to TRBD2. CDR1 and CDR2 from the germline V gene are GTSNPN and SVGIG (reference sequence). The CDR3 runs to 15 residues. After removal of 7 bases from V and 2 bases from J, the junction contained 9 bases not matched to a gene. DNA of the CDR3: TGTGCCTCGGGGCCAACTAGCGGGGCCACAGATACGCAGTATTTT. Translation gives CASGPTSGATDTQYF.

In the case of this clone: One end of the junction is discordant with germline, which a read error may explain. V and J are TRBV2 and TRBJ1-1, with D unclear. There are 13 residues in the CDR3. The germline gives CDR1 SNHLY, CDR2 FYNNEI. The CDR3 sequence: CAGSELVDTEAFF. CDR3 in DNA: TGTGCCGGCAGTGAACTGGTAGACACTGAAGCTTTCTTT.

This chain joins TRBV7-2 and TRBJ2-2; weak D call: TRBD2 (6 bases). V was clipped by 5 bases and J by 7 bases, with 23 bases between them. The V gene's germline CDR1 is SGHTA and CDR2 FQGNSA. This CDR3 comprises 17 residues. The DNA of the CDR3 is TGTGCCAGCAGCCTCGCCCCCCCGCGGGGTAATGGCGGGGAGCTGTTTTTT. Its protein is CASSLAPPRGNGGELFF.

This clone was observed once. CDR3 protein: CASSAGFTNQPQHF. The CDR3 DNA sequence: TGTGCCAGCAGCGCAGGATTTACCAATCAGCCCCAGCATTTT. The chain links TRBV9 to TRBJ1-5; no firm D call. The CDR3 sequence is 14 residues long. CDR1 and CDR2 (germline): SGDLS, YYNGEE. V lost 3 bases and J 3 bases, leaving 10 bases between the germline ends.

This sequence joins TRBV7-2 and TRBJ2-3; a weak D match, TRBD2 (6 bases). The CDR3 consists of 14 residues. Germline CDR1 SGHTA, CDR2 FQGNSA. V dropped 2 bases and J dropped 5 bases, with 11 bases sitting between them. The CDR3 is CASSLSIAEDTQYF. In DNA form, the CDR3 reads TGTGCCAGCAGCTTATCCATAGCGGAAGATACGCAGTATTTT.

The chain is built from TRBV28 and TRBJ2-7; 9 nucleotides line up with TRBD1. J gave up 4 bases and V 4 bases, and 5 bases lay outside the gene matches. Germline loops: CDR1 MDHEN, CDR2 SYDVKM. The CDR3 consists of 14 residues. This chain's CDR3 is CASSSGTGRYEQYF. CDR3 sequence (DNA): TGTGCCAGCAGTTCCGGGACAGGGCGTTACGAGCAGTACTTC.

The chain links TRBV7-2 to TRBJ2-5; maybe TRBD2 (5 bases). The germline gives CDR1 SGHTA, CDR2 FQGNSA. The CDR3 runs to 13 residues. V shed 5 bases and J shed 2 bases, with 9 bases lying between them. CDR3 bases: TGTGCCAGCAGCGAACAGCGGCAAGAGACCCAGTACTTC. Its translation: CASSEQRQETQYF.

The rearrangement links TRBV4-3 to TRBJ1-5; D is perhaps TRBD1 (6 bases). V lost 0 bases to trimming and J lost 7 bases, with 13 bases between them. Germline V gives CDR1 LGHNA, CDR2 YSLEER. There are 15 residues in the CDR3. The CDR3 DNA sequence: TGCGCCAGCAGCCAAGATGGGGGCGCCGGGCAGCCCCAGCATTTT. This gives the protein CASSQDGGAGQPQHF.